The rows below give T cell receptor beta chains drawn from one sample of a study of human T cells and chemical hapten exposure. TCRdb independently ran MiXCR on the RACE reads; one entry per CDR3 protein. In the table there are over 100,000 distinct CDR3 sequences, roughly 12% of which are singletons. The sequencing used whole blood, collected in connection with sensitization to the hapten diphenylcyclopropenone (DPC). These receptors were taken from a woman in her forties or fifties with alopecia areata. Some clones in this sample may be carry-over from other donors' samples. CDR3s include the opening cysteine and the closing phenylalanine or tryptophan. Each record gives: CDR3 protein, clone size, V gene, J gene, D gene. A D gene is named only where the DNA matches it firmly. Not every row has a clone size; where given, it reads once, few, many or a size class.

CSVLGQRHTGELFF	NA	TRBV29-1	TRBJ2-2	NA
CASTVSGANPPGELFF	many	TRBV27	TRBJ2-2	TRBD2
CASSPKQGGRNEQYF	few	TRBV18	TRBJ2-7	TRBD1
CASSQGGGSYNSPLHF	NA	TRBV5-6	TRBJ1-6	NA
CASSDGAMGEQYF	few	TRBV12-3/TRBV12-4	TRBJ2-7	NA
CASSPLRVNTEAFF	few	TRBV18	TRBJ1-1	NA
CASSHYAGGQTYEQYF	NA	TRBV4-3	TRBJ2-7	NA
CASSDRGRDTQYF	NA	TRBV28	TRBJ2-3	TRBD1
CASSPSLTGRNEQFF	few	TRBV4-2	TRBJ2-1	NA
CASSLDRGSYEQYF	many	TRBV5-1	TRBJ2-7	NA
CSAKVTDTQYF	few	TRBV20-1	TRBJ2-3	NA
CASSLGQGRDTQYF	few	TRBV5-1	TRBJ2-3	TRBD1
CASKTRTGNQPQHF	few	TRBV6-6	TRBJ1-5	NA
CASSQDGLGQETQYF	NA	TRBV3-1	TRBJ2-5	TRBD2
CAWRDGRGKPQHF	NA	TRBV30	TRBJ1-5	TRBD1
CASSRYGQGMNTEAFF	many	TRBV3-1	TRBJ1-1	NA
CATGRESTSTDTQYF	many	TRBV10-3	TRBJ2-3	NA
CASSSLRRANYGYTF	few	TRBV11-2	TRBJ1-2	NA
CASSEAGGAGNQPQHF	many	TRBV6-1	TRBJ1-5	NA
CASSLGQGTTDTQYF	many	TRBV5-1	TRBJ2-3	NA
CASSRGLSSGNQPQHF	NA	TRBV7-9	TRBJ1-5	NA
CASSQDVQGDTEAFF	NA	TRBV4-2	TRBJ1-1	TRBD1
CASSYGLAGDTQYF	NA	TRBV6-5	TRBJ2-3	TRBD2
CASPVGLGEENIQYF	few	TRBV21-1	TRBJ2-4	NA
CASSPGGGTLYEQYF	NA	TRBV5-4	TRBJ2-7	NA
CASSPHGNPGGLSYEQYF	NA	TRBV4-1	TRBJ2-7	NA
CAIRYGSTDTQYF	NA	TRBV10-3	TRBJ2-3	NA
CSSWTGGSTEAFF	few	TRBV29-1	TRBJ1-1	TRBD1
CASRSGGAKNIQYF	many	TRBV28	TRBJ2-4	TRBD2
CASSLLVGAGTNNEQFF	few	TRBV11-2	TRBJ2-1	NA
CASSLEGAGGPGEQYF	few	TRBV27	TRBJ2-7	TRBD2
CASREDRDQPQHF	few	TRBV27	TRBJ1-5	TRBD1
CASSLRGGPLNTEAFF	NA	TRBV5-1	TRBJ1-1	NA
CASRFDRAQETQYF	NA	TRBV2	TRBJ2-5	TRBD1
CASSFGLAGTDTQYF	many	TRBV12-3/TRBV12-4	TRBJ2-3	TRBD2
CASSFGGEGTDTQYF	many	TRBV7-9	TRBJ2-3	NA
CASSLRGGRAGGFYEQYF	NA	TRBV7-9	TRBJ2-7	TRBD1
CASSEYLAELSRQFF	many	TRBV25-1	TRBJ2-1	TRBD2
CASSSTGQGRTGELFF	NA	TRBV6-5	TRBJ2-2	TRBD1
CSVDRAAGTEAFF	many	TRBV29-1	TRBJ1-1	NA
CASSYQGGAYYEQYF	NA	TRBV7-2	TRBJ2-7	NA